The T cell receptor beta chain described here comes from a study of blood T cell repertoires in COVID-19. Whole-study context: COVID-19 samples, acute and convalescent, were from the United States, Italy and Spain.

V lost 5 bases and J 1 base, leaving 14 bases between the germline ends. This CDR3 spans 15 amino acids. Germline-derived CDR1 and CDR2 are LNHDA and SQIVND (reference sequence). Method: immunoSEQ multiplex PCR; TCRdb's copy keeps in-frame clones and lacks some. The sample has approximately 390,000 clones, 70% to 90% seen once; the top ten hold 2% to 2.5%. This clone was detected many times. The sample consisted of peripheral blood. This chain uses TRBV19 with TRBJ1-1; D is unresolved. This clonotype originated in a woman in her sixties with COVID-19, enrolled during active disease. As DNA, the CDR3 is TGTGCCAGTAGTCCAATGGGTGGGCAGAACACTGAAGCTTTCTTT. Translated: CASSPMGGQNTEAFF.